This TCR beta chain was sequenced for a study of OX40 agonist ivuxolimab in advanced cancers. Findings and caveats of the study: Some of the nonresponding patients also showed low levels of normalized T-cell clonal expansion. CD4+ T cells averaged fewer expanded clones than CD8+ T cells.

As regards this clone: Its antigen is unknown.

The V gene's germline CDR1 is LGHNA and CDR2 YNFKEQ. The CDR3 is 12 amino acids. V was clipped by 3 bases and J by 8 bases, with 8 bases between them. Generated by immunoSEQ multiplex PCR, the TCRdb table keeps only in-frame clones and is missing some. Of 76,000 or so clones detected, approximately 86% appear once; the ten largest clones hold around 0.76%. Cycle 7 day 1, cycle 4 day 1, and baseline were the timepoints at which blood was sampled. The sequencing used CD4+ or CD8+ T cells sorted from blood, collected in a trial of the OX40 agonist ivuxolimab. The receptor's source is an adult with an advanced solid tumor such as melanoma, head and neck, liver or kidney cancer. The chain links TRBV4-2 to TRBJ1-3; D uncertain. The CDR3: CASSQAADTIYF. As DNA, the CDR3 is TGTGCCAGCAGCCAGGCCGCGGACACCATATATTTT.